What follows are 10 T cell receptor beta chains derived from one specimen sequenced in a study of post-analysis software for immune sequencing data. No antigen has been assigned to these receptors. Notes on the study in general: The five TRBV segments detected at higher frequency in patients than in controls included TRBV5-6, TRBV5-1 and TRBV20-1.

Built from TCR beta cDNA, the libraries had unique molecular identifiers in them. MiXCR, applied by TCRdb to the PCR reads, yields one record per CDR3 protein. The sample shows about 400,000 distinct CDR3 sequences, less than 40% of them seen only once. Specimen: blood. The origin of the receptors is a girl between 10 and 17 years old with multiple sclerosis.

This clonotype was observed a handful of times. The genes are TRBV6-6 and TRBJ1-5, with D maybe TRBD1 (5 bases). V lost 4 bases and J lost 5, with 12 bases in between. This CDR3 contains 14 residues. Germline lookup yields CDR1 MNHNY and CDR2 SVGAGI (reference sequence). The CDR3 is CASSFGRDHQPQHF. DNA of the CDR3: TGTGCCAGCAGTTTCGGCAGGGACCATCAGCCCCAGCATTTT.

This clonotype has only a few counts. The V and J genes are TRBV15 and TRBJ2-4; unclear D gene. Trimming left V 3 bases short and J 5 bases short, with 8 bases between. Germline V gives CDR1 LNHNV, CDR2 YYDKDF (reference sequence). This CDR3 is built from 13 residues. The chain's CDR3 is CATSSPYENIQYF. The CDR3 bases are TGTGCCACCAGCAGTCCCTATGAAAACATTCAGTACTTC.

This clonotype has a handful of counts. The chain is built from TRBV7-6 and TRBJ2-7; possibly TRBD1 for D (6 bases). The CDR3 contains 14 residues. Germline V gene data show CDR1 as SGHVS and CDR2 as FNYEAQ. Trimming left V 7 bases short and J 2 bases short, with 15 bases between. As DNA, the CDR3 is TGTGCCAGCAACACCAGGGGTAGGACCTACGAGCAGTACTTC. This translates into CASNTRGRTYEQYF.

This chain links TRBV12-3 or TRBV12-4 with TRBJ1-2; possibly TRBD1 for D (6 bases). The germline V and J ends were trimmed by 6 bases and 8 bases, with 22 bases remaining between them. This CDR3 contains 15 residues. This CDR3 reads CASSSRQASPGGYTF. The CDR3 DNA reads TGTGCCAGCAGCTCTAGACAGGCGAGTCCGGGGGGCTACACCTTC.

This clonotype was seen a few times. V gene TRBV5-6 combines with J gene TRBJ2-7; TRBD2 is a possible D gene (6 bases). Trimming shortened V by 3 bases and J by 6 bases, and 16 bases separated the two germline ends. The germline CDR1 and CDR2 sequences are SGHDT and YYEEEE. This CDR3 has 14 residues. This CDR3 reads CASSWVGRTTEQYF. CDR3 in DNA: TGTGCCAGCAGCTGGGTCGGCAGGACTACCGAGCAGTACTTC.

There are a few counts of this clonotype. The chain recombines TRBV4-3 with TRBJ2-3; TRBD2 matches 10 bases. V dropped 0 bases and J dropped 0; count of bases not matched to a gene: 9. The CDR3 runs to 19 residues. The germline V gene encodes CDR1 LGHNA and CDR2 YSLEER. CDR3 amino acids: CASSQDFQRGGYSTDTQYF. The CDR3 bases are TGCGCCAGCAGCCAAGATTTCCAGCGGGGGGGTTATAGCACAGATACGCAGTATTTT.

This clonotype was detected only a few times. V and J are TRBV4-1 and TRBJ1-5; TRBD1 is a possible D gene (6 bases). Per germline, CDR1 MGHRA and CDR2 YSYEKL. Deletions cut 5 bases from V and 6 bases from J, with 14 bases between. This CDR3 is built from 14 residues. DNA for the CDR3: TGCGCCAGCAGCATGAACAGGGAGGGTCAGCCCCAGCATTTT. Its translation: CASSMNREGQPQHF.

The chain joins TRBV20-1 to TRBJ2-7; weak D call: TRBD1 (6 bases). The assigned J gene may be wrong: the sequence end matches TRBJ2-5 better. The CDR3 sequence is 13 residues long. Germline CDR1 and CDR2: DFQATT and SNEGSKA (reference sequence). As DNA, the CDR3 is TGCAGTGCTACCGGGACAAAAAAAGAGACCCAGTACTTC. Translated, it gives CSATGTKKETQYF.

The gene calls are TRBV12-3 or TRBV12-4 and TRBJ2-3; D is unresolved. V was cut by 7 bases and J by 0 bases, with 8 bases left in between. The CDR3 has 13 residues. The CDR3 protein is CASKALSTDTQYF. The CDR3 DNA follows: TGTGCCAGCAAGGCCTTAAGCACAGATACGCAGTATTTT.

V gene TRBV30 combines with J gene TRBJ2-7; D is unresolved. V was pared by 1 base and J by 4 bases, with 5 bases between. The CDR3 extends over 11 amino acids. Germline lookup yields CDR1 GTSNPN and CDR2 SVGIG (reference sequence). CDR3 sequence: CAWSDRYEQYF. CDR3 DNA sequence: TGTGCCTGGAGTGATAGATACGAGCAGTACTTC.